This T cell receptor (beta chain) was captured by sequencing in a study of CD8+CD57+ T cells in acquired aplastic anemia. Notes on the study in general: CD8+ Simpson's diversity showed no significant patient-control difference.

This CDR3 has 15 residues. The trim removed 3 bases at V and 7 bases at J, leaving 5 bases unmatched. Germline V lookup: CDR1 SGDLS, CDR2 YYNGEE. This clonotype was seen many times. Its matching antigen is unknown. Profiling of TCR beta VDJ combinations and CDR3 sequences used genomic DNA as template. Via MiXCR, TCRdb re-called the reads, giving one row per CDR3 protein. The sample shows about 190,000 distinct CDR3 sequences, roughly half of them seen only once. This chain links TRBV9 with TRBJ1-6; 9 bases are shared with TRBD1. The sample comprised sorted CD4+, CD8+, or CD8+CD57+ T cells (not recorded which) from PBMCs. This TCR was sampled from a human donor in good health, serving as a control. CDR3 in DNA: TGTGCCAGCAGCGGAACAGGGGGCGGAAATTCACCCCTCCACTTT. Translating it yields CASSGTGGGNSPLHF. The full variable domain, in which reference TRBV9 and TRBJ1-6 provide the parts outside the CDR3, is DSGVTQTPKHLITATGQRVTLRCSPRSGDLSVYWYQQSLDQGLQFLIQYYNGEERAKGNILERFSAQQFPDLHSELNLSSLELGDSALYFCASSGTGGGNSPLHFGNGTRLTVT.